Ten or more counts support the clone carrying this TCR beta chain. Its antigen is still unknown. This entry comes from a study of T cell repertoires in cytomegalovirus infection. Study in general: Public TCR beta signatures were indicative of both CMV infection and a matching HLA type.

Trimming took off 1 base at V and 2 bases at J, with 8 bases between the two ends. The CDR3 sequence is 14 residues long. Germline CDR1 reads MGHRA; CDR2 reads YSYEKL. A single record per CDR3 protein comes from TCRdb applying MiXCR to the reads. Among about 24,000 distinct CDR3 sequences listed, approximately 22% were seen once. The clonotype originates from a human donor in good health (CMV status not recorded). Some clones in this sample may be carry-over from other donors' samples. J is TRBJ1-1 and V is TRBV4-1; no clear D gene. The material was CD8+ T cells from cultured PBMCs, obtained from culture after CMV antigen stimulation. The CDR3: CASSQVTANTEAFF. CDR3 DNA: TGCGCCAGCAGCCAAGTAACAGCTAACACTGAAGCTTTCTTT.